The 14 T cell receptor beta chains below all came from one sample that was sequenced in a study of shared clonotypes between healthy human individuals. This table comes from immunoSEQ multiplex PCR, and its TCRdb copy is limited to in-frame clones, with some not included. This repertoire shows 900,000 to 1,200,000 clones, approximately 80% found once; its top ten account for roughly 0.61%. Sequencing was carried out using memory CD4+ T cells from PBMCs. As to subset: CD45RA-negative fraction. Source of these receptors: a man aged 18 to 30 in good health. Some clones in this sample may be carry-over from other donors' samples.

The J gene is TRBJ1-1, the V gene TRBV6-6; D unresolved. The CDR3 covers 12 residues. Germline V gives CDR1 MNHNY, CDR2 SVGAGI (reference sequence). Trimming left V 7 bases short and J 7 bases short, with 13 bases between. The CDR3 reads CASISVVGEAFF. CDR3 bases: TGTGCCAGCATTTCGGTCGTTGGTGAAGCTTTCTTT.

The table lists this clone with a count of one. This chain connects TRBV28 to TRBJ1-1; D remains unclear. There are 12 residues in the CDR3. The germline V and J ends were trimmed by 4 bases and 13 bases, with 16 bases remaining between them. Per germline, CDR1 MDHEN and CDR2 SYDVKM. The CDR3 reads CASSSQALKNFF. CDR3 DNA sequence: TGTGCCAGCAGTTCTCAGGCCCTGAAGAATTTCTTT. Together with reference TRBV28 and TRBJ1-1, the CDR3 gives the full variable domain: DVKVTQSSRYLVKRTGEKVFLECVQDMDHENMFWYRQDPGLGLRLIYFSYDVKMKEKGDIPEGYSVSREKKERFSLILESASTNQTSMYLCASSSQALKNFFGQGTRLTVV.

The rearrangement links TRBV27 to TRBJ2-2, with 7 nucleotides matching TRBD1. The CDR3 totals 13 residues. With V trimmed by 10 bases and J by 2 bases, 4 bases remained unmatched. Germline V lookup: CDR1 MNHEY, CDR2 SMNVEV (reference sequence). The CDR3 nucleotides read TGTGCCAAGGGGGCGAGAAACACCGGGGAGCTGTTTTTT. It encodes CAKGARNTGELFF.

V and J are TRBV15 and TRBJ1-3; tentative D call: TRBD1 (5 bases). The V end was cut by 2 bases, the J end by 4 bases, with 9 bases between. The CDR3 totals 14 residues. Germline V gives CDR1 LNHNV, CDR2 YYDKDF (reference sequence). The CDR3 reads CATSRNRLGNTIYF. CDR3 DNA sequence: TGTGCCACCAGCAGAAACAGGCTGGGAAACACCATATATTTT.

This clone appeared many times. The chain recombines TRBV5-4 with TRBJ2-5; 7 positions match TRBD1. In germline, CDR1 is SGHNT, CDR2 YYREEE (reference sequence). V gave up 9 bases and J gave up 3 bases; unmatched junction bases: 14. The length of the CDR3 is 15 residues. The CDR3 bases are TGTGCCACCCACGACAGGGAAGGTTTTAAAGAGACCCAGTACTTC. It specifies CATHDREGFKETQYF.

Points on this clone: Within the sample, other DNA sequences also encode this same CDR3. The chain joins TRBV18 to TRBJ2-7; no clear D gene. The V and J ends lost 0 bases and 2 bases respectively, with 5 bases between them. Germline V gene sequence: CDR1 KGHSH, CDR2 LQKENI. This CDR3 has 13 amino acids. CDR3 bases: TGTGCCAGCTCACCACCGGAGACCTACGAGCAGTACTTC. It codes for CASSPPETYEQYF.

To note about this clone: It is likely a read error: a sequence one base away is far more abundant. Other DNA sequences in this specimen translate into the identical CDR3. This chain joins TRBV4-1 and TRBJ1-2; D is unclear. The V end was cut by 5 bases, the J end by 8 bases, with 15 bases between. Germline V gene sequence: CDR1 MGHRA, CDR2 YSYEKL. The CDR3 is made up of 13 amino acids. The CDR3 is CASSREGLYGYTF. CDR3 sequence (DNA): TGCGCCAGCAGCAGGGAAGGGCTCTACGGCTACACCTTC.

The V gene is TRBV28, the J gene TRBJ2-7; tentative D call: TRBD2 (6 bases). V gave up 5 bases and J gave up 8 bases, with 22 bases separating them. The germline CDR1 and CDR2 sequences are MDHEN and SYDVKM. The CDR3 has 15 residues. The CDR3 DNA is TGTGCCAGCAGTCCAGGGACTGGACTAACTATGAAGCAGTACTTC. Protein product: CASSPGTGLTMKQYF. The entire variable domain, with the rest obtained from reference TRBV28 and TRBJ2-7, is as follows: DVKVTQSSRYLVKRTGEKVFLECVQDMDHENMFWYRQDPGLGLRLIYFSYDVKMKEKGDIPEGYSVSREKKERFSLILESASTNQTSMYLCASSPGTGLTMKQYFGPGTRLTVT.

This clone appeared a single time. The chain recombines TRBV9 with TRBJ1-2; D is perhaps TRBD1 (5 bases). Trimming shortened V by 0 bases and J by 4 bases, and 10 bases separated the two germline ends. The germline V gene has CDR1 SGDLS and CDR2 YYNGEE. The CDR3 is 14 residues long. CDR3 DNA sequence: TGTGCCAGCAGCGTAGCGAGGGGTAGCTATGGCTACACCTTC. Translation gives CASSVARGSYGYTF.

The gene calls are TRBV4-2 and TRBJ2-3, with TRBD1 as a possible D gene (6 bases). Germline V gene lookup returns CDR1 LGHNA and CDR2 YNFKEQ. V lost 3 bases to trimming and J lost 3 bases, with 13 bases between them. CDR3 length: 15 amino acids. The CDR3 spells CASSHRRGSTDTQYF. Written as DNA, the CDR3 is TGTGCCAGCAGCCACCGCAGGGGATCGACAGATACGCAGTATTTT.

The V gene is TRBV4-1, the J gene TRBJ2-2; the match to TRBD2 covers 8 bases. V was clipped by 0 bases and J by 3 bases; unmatched bases: 9. CDR3 size: 18 residues. Germline CDR1 reads MGHRA; CDR2 reads YSYEKL. CDR3 nucleotides: TGCGCCAGCAGCCAAGATCGCCGCCGGGAGGGGTACACCGGGGAGCTGTTTTTT. Residues: CASSQDRRREGYTGELFF.

This chain connects TRBV29-1 to TRBJ2-1; D is possibly TRBD1 or TRBD2 (5 bases each). Germline V CDR1 and CDR2: SQVTM, ANQGSEA. CDR3 length: 14 residues. V lost 7 bases, J lost 5 bases, and 18 bases lay in between. The CDR3 here is CSASGTRLNNEQFF. The CDR3 coding sequence is TGCAGCGCCTCGGGGACGCGCCTGAACAATGAGCAGTTCTTC.

The V call is TRBV7-6, the J call TRBJ2-3; D is uncertain. The CDR3 covers 13 residues. V was cut by 5 bases and J by 4 bases, with 10 bases left in between. Germline V CDR1 and CDR2: SGHVS, FNYEAQ. As DNA, the CDR3 is TGTGCCAGCAGCCAAAGTATGGCAGATACGCAGTATTTT. This encodes CASSQSMADTQYF.

The gene calls are TRBV6-1 and TRBJ2-7, with D possibly called TRBD1 or TRBD2 (5 bases each). The CDR3 length is 13 residues. V gave up 8 bases and J gave up 5 bases, with 16 bases separating them. Germline V gene lookup returns CDR1 MNHNS and CDR2 SASEGT. CDR3 protein: CASDEGFRDEQYF. The CDR3 DNA reads as TGTGCCAGCGATGAGGGGTTCAGAGACGAGCAGTACTTC.